One sample yielded the 9 T cell receptor beta chains listed below, sequenced in a study of shared clonotypes between healthy human individuals. Clones were read by immunoSEQ multiplex PCR, and TCRdb kept only the in-frame ones, dropping some. The sample lists about 2 million clones, about 95% occurring once. Sequenced: naive CD4+ T cells sorted from blood. Sample subset: CD45RA+ positively selected. The source of these receptors is a man in his late teens or twenties in good health.

The J gene is TRBJ2-7, the V gene TRBV11-2; D remains ambiguous. The CDR3 has 13 residues. CDR1 is SGHAT and CDR2 is FQNNGV in the germline V gene. Between the trimmed V and J ends, which lost 5 bases and 7 bases, there was a span of 15 bases. DNA of the CDR3: TGTGCCAGCAGCCTTCGTCTCGAGGCGGAGCAGTACTTC. Protein sequence: CASSLRLEAEQYF.

The chain is built from TRBV29-1 and TRBJ1-4, with D perhaps matching TRBD1 (6 bases). The V end lost 0 bases, the J end lost 2 bases, and 10 bases lay between the germline ends. The CDR3 loop spans 15 amino acids. The germline CDR1 and CDR2 sequences are SQVTM and ANQGSEA. CDR3 protein: CSVEDGGHTNEKLFF. The DNA for the CDR3 is TGCAGCGTTGAAGACGGGGGACACACTAATGAAAAACTGTTTTTT.

Details on this clone: Additional DNA sequences in this sample encode the identical CDR3. The chain is built from TRBV5-4 and TRBJ2-7; 10 nucleotides agree with TRBD1. The CDR3 has 15 residues. CDR1 SGHNT and CDR2 YYREEE come from the germline V gene (reference sequence). V lost 2 bases to trimming and J lost 2 bases; unmatched junction nucleotides: 4. As DNA, the CDR3 is TGTGCCAGCAGCTTATCCGGGACAGGGGCCTACGAGCAGTACTTC. Amino acid sequence: CASSLSGTGAYEQYF.

The chain combines TRBV4-3 with TRBJ1-2; D gene unclear. The V gene lost 0 bases and the J gene lost 1 base, with 9 bases spanning the gap. Germline CDR1 reads LGHNA; CDR2 reads YSLEER. CDR3 length: 15 residues. The CDR3 DNA is TGCGCCAGCAGCCAAGACCAAGAATTTAACTATGGCTACACCTTC. Its translation: CASSQDQEFNYGYTF.

The genes are TRBV10-2 and TRBJ2-7; no firm D call. The length of the CDR3 is 15 residues. Germline lookup yields CDR1 WSHSY and CDR2 SAAADI. V was trimmed by 0 bases and J by 5 bases, leaving 14 bases between them. The CDR3: CASSESVRQVDEQYF. CDR3 nucleotides: TGCGCCAGCAGTGAGTCAGTCAGGCAGGTCGACGAGCAGTACTTC.

This chain joins TRBV28 and TRBJ1-3, with D possibly being TRBD1 (6 bases). V lost 4 bases, J lost 5 bases, and 18 bases lay in between. This CDR3 region has 16 residues. Germline loops: CDR1 MDHEN, CDR2 SYDVKM. CDR3 DNA: TGTGCCAGCAGTTCAAGATCTCAGGGGCATAGAAACACCATATATTTT. Encoded protein: CASSSRSQGHRNTIYF.

The rearrangement links TRBV6-1 to TRBJ2-7, with D tentatively TRBD1 (6 bases). The germline V gene has CDR1 MNHNS and CDR2 SASEGT. V was trimmed by 5 bases and J by 0 bases, leaving 11 bases between them. The CDR3 runs to 14 residues. The CDR3 reads CASSLGTLSYEQYF. As DNA, the CDR3 is TGTGCCAGCAGTCTCGGGACACTCTCCTACGAGCAGTACTTC.

This chain links TRBV18 with TRBJ2-1; 8 bases are shared with TRBD2. Per the germline V gene, CDR1 is KGHSH and CDR2 is LQKENI. The CDR3 loop spans 16 amino acids. V lost 0 bases and J lost 6; bases outside the gene matches: 7. CDR3 nucleotide sequence: TGTGCCAGCTCACCACCGAAGCTAGCGGGTGGCAATGAGCAGTTCTTC. Its protein product is CASSPPKLAGGNEQFF.

As for this clone: Other nucleotide sequences in the sample specify the same CDR3. The CDR3 DNA is TGTGCCAGCTCCCAGGGACAGGGGAACTATGGCTACACCTTC. Its protein is CASSQGQGNYGYTF. This chain joins TRBV18 and TRBJ1-2, with 10 bases identical to TRBD1. The CDR3 covers 14 residues. Germline assignment: CDR1 KGHSH and CDR2 LQKENI. Unmatched junction bases numbered 3, after V lost 6 bases and J lost 2 bases.